Shown below are 3 T cell receptor beta chains from a single sample sequenced in a study of CD4 T cells in relation to SARS-CoV-2 and coronaviruses. These receptors have no known antigen. Before the COVID-19 pandemic, during about 2011-2019, CD4+ T cells were taken from unexposed donors. CD4+ T cells were isolated from the cells after 10 days of culture. The method was immunoSEQ multiplex PCR; TCRdb's version includes in-frame clones alone and lacks a portion of them. The data show 20,000 to 25,000 clones, roughly 72% seen once. Specimen: CD4+ T cells from PBMCs, cultured in vitro. The receptors originated from a human donor in good health.

The chain is built from TRBV27 and TRBJ2-1; TRBD2 matches at 9 bases. CDR3 length: 18 residues. The J segment lost 5 bases and the V segment lost 6 bases, leaving 17 bases of the junction unmatched. CDR1 is MNHEY and CDR2 is SMNVEV in the germline V gene (reference sequence). CDR3 nucleotides: TGTGCCAGCAGATCAATACCGTTCAGCGGGGGGACTCACAATGAGCAGTTCTTC. Its translation is CASRSIPFSGGTHNEQFF.

The chain carries TRBV16 and TRBJ1-5, with 7 bases fitting TRBD1. CDR1 and CDR2 from the germline V gene are KGHSY and FQNENV. The CDR3 totals 15 residues. The junction had 3 bases not matched to a gene; V was cut back by 3 bases and J by 1 base. The CDR3 protein is CASSQTGTSNQPQHF. The CDR3 DNA is TGTGCCAGCAGCCAGACAGGGACCAGCAATCAGCCCCAGCATTTT.

This clone has just one count. V usage is TRBV19 and J usage is TRBJ2-1, with 9 bases aligning to TRBD2. Trimming cost V 4 bases and J 10 bases; bases outside gene matches: 5. Germline V lookup: CDR1 LNHDA, CDR2 SQIVND (reference sequence). This CDR3 is built from 13 residues. This CDR3 reads CASSTGLALEQFF. The CDR3 DNA is TGTGCCAGTAGTACGGGACTAGCCCTAGAGCAGTTCTTC.